Below are 12 T cell receptor beta chains sequenced from a single sample in a study of chemoradiotherapy in HPV16-positive cancers. The data were produced by immunoSEQ multiplex PCR, yet TCRdb's version contains in-frame clones alone and is incomplete. Here the sample spans approximately 19,000 clones, about 90% being singletons. The source was blood, collected from a patient who underwent chemoradiotherapy. These receptors all stem from a human donor with HPV-associated anogenital cancer.

This clone was seen a single time. The chain employs TRBV18 and TRBJ2-1; 11 bases agree with TRBD1. The CDR3 covers 16 residues. CDR1 and CDR2 (germline): KGHSH, LQKENI. V trimming: 4 bases; J trimming: 6 bases; junction bases outside the gene matches: 8. CDR3 loop: CASSLRDRGISNEQFF. In DNA form, the CDR3 reads TGTGCCAGCTCACTCCGGGACAGGGGGATTAGCAATGAGCAGTTCTTC.

This sequence joins TRBV18 and TRBJ1-1; a possible D gene is TRBD1 (5 bases). Germline V CDR1 and CDR2: KGHSH, LQKENI. Between the trimmed V and J ends, which lost 1 base and 1 base, there was a span of 13 bases. The CDR3 has 16 residues. CDR3 residues: CASSPRKGAENTEAFF. In DNA, the CDR3 is TGTGCCAGCTCACCACGGAAAGGGGCGGAGAACACTGAAGCTTTCTTT.

The rearrangement joins TRBV29-1 to TRBJ1-6, with TRBD1 as a possible D gene (5 bases). The V gene lost 3 bases and the J gene lost 10 bases, with 13 bases spanning the gap. The length of the CDR3 is 13 residues. CDR1 and CDR2 from the germline V gene are SQVTM and ANQGSEA. The CDR3 spells CSVEAPGRSPLHF. CDR3 nucleotides: TGCAGCGTTGAGGCTCCGGGGCGATCACCCCTCCACTTT. The full variable domain, completed using reference TRBV29-1 and TRBJ1-6, is SAVISQKPSRDICQRGTSLTIQCQVDSQVTMMFWYRQQPGQSLTLIATANQGSEATYESGFVIDKFPISRPNLTFSTLTVSNMSPEDSSIYLCSVEAPGRSPLHFGNGTRLTVT.

The chain recombines TRBV5-1 with TRBJ2-6; weak D call: TRBD1 (6 bases). There are 17 residues in the CDR3. The germline V gene has CDR1 SGHRS and CDR2 YFSETQ. The V and J ends lost 0 bases and 2 bases respectively, with 12 bases between them. As DNA, the CDR3 is TGCGCCAGCAGCTTGGAGGTCAAGGGGGCTGGGGCCAACGTCCTGACTTTC. Its translation is CASSLEVKGAGANVLTF.

In DNA form, the CDR3 reads TGTGCCAGCAGCTTAGCGGGGCGGCCAGAGACCCAGTACTTC. It encodes CASSLAGRPETQYF. The chain links TRBV11-3 to TRBJ2-5, with D perhaps matching TRBD1 or TRBD2 (5 bases each). From germline, CDR1 is SGHNT and CDR2 YENEEA. The CDR3 is 14 amino acids. V lost 1 base, J lost 4 bases, and 10 bases lay in between. Complete variable domain (other parts from reference TRBV11-3 and TRBJ2-5): EAGVVQSPRYKIIEKKQPVAFWCNPISGHNTLYWYLQNLGQGPELLIRYENEEAVDDSQLPKDRFSAERLKGVDSTLKIQPAELGDSAVYLCASSLAGRPETQYFGPGTRLLVL.

J is TRBJ1-1 and V is TRBV7-8; D call uncertain. Trimming removed 1 base at V and 2 bases at J, with 8 bases between. The germline V gene has CDR1 SGHVS and CDR2 FQNEAQ. The CDR3 loop spans 14 amino acids. In DNA form, the CDR3 reads TGTGCCAGCAGCTTAGGCGGGTTTAACACTGAAGCTTTCTTT. It encodes CASSLGGFNTEAFF.

The chain is built from TRBV10-3 and TRBJ2-2, with D possibly matching TRBD1 (6 bases). The CDR3 runs to 14 residues. V shed 3 bases and J shed 6 bases, with 11 bases lying between them. CDR1 and CDR2 from the germline V gene are ENHRY and SYGVKD. The CDR3 region is CAISESGAAGELFF. In nucleotides, the CDR3 is TGTGCCATCAGTGAATCAGGGGCTGCCGGGGAGCTGTTTTTT.

This sequence joins TRBV4-2 and TRBJ2-7; 9 positions match TRBD2. The V gene's germline CDR1 is LGHNA and CDR2 YNFKEQ. V was pared by 0 bases and J by 6 bases, with 24 bases of the junction left unmatched. This CDR3 comprises 21 residues. This chain's CDR3 is CASSQEPRLAGTSLGHREQYF. CDR3 DNA: TGTGCCAGCAGCCAAGAGCCCCGGCTAGCGGGGACCTCGCTGGGGCACCGCGAGCAGTACTTC.

This sequence joins TRBV5-8 and TRBJ2-7; 7 bases line up with TRBD1. This CDR3 contains 15 residues. The junction had 11 bases not matched to a gene; V was cut back by 3 bases and J by 5 bases. Germline CDR1 reads SGHTS; CDR2 reads YDEGEE. CDR3 region: CASSSYRLQGNEQYF. The CDR3, as DNA: TGTGCCAGCAGCTCCTACAGATTACAGGGGAACGAGCAGTACTTC.

This clone was seen a few times. This sequence joins TRBV5-5 and TRBJ2-7; TRBD2 matches 7 bases. The CDR3 is made up of 14 amino acids. CDR1 SGHKS and CDR2 YYEKEE come from the germline V gene (reference sequence). Trimming removed 3 bases from V and 6 bases from J; junction bases left unmatched: 9. The CDR3 bases are TGTGCCAGCAGCTGGACGGCGGGGGAAGGCGAGCAGTACTTC. The encoded protein is CASSWTAGEGEQYF.

This rearrangement joins TRBV27 to TRBJ2-7, with a tentative D call TRBD2 (6 bases). The CDR3 runs to 15 residues. Germline V gene data show CDR1 as MNHEY and CDR2 as SMNVEV (reference sequence). Trimming removed 4 bases at V and 4 bases at J, with 17 bases between. The CDR3 nucleotides read TGTGCCAGCAGTTCCCCCGGGGAGGCCCGGTACGAGCAGTACTTC. Translation gives CASSSPGEARYEQYF.

By sample fraction, this clone is medium-sized. This chain uses TRBV25-1 with TRBJ2-3, with 10 bases fitting TRBD1. The length of the CDR3 is 18 residues. The trim removed 4 bases at V and 5 bases at J, leaving 15 bases unmatched. Germline V gene data show CDR1 as MGHDK and CDR2 as SYGVNS. CDR3 DNA: TGTGCCAGCAGTGGGCCGAATGTGGGGACAGGGGTGCAAGATACGCAGTATTTT. Translated, it gives CASSGPNVGTGVQDTQYF.